Reported below is one T cell receptor (beta chain). The sample is drawn from a study of control samples from healthy donors and cancer patients. The CDR3 is made up of 15 amino acids. V trimming: 7 bases; J trimming: 4 bases; junction bases outside the gene matches: 9. Germline V CDR1 and CDR2: MNHEY, SVGAGI. Only in-frame clones appear in the TCRdb table, and some are missing; sequencing was by immunoSEQ multiplex PCR. The sample carries about 77,000 clones, around 94% recorded once. The receptor comes from an older woman in good health. Input material: blood. This chain links TRBV6-5 with TRBJ1-3; 8 bases line up with TRBD1. The CDR3 DNA sequence: TGTGCCAGCACGACTGCCGGGACAGGAGGAAACACCATATATTTT. Its protein product is CASTTAGTGGNTIYF.